This T cell receptor (beta chain) was captured in a study of regulatory T cells in long-lasting Graves disease. The time point denotes: persistent/refractory GD, antithyroid drugs over 5 years with positive TRAb. PBMC-extracted RNA yielded the TCR library. Through Arm-PCR of CDR3 regions and iRepertoire HTBI primers, TCR beta libraries were built. MiXCR, applied by TCRdb to the multiplex PCR reads, yields one record per CDR3 protein. The profile shows about 310,000 distinct CDR3 sequences, around 21% of them singletons. The germline gives CDR1 SGHRS, CDR2 YFSETQ. V gave up 5 bases and J gave up 4 bases; unmatched junction bases: 5. The CDR3 runs to 14 residues. This clonotype has more than one count but fewer than ten.

This TCR derives from a female donor with Graves disease. Sequences were derived from peripheral blood mononuclear cells (PBMCs), sampled when the disease was refractory, from a patient treated with antithyroid drugs. This sequence joins TRBV5-1 and TRBJ2-5, with 10 nucleotides matching TRBD2. The chain's CDR3 is CASRPRLAGETQYF. The CDR3 nucleotides read TGCGCCAGCAGACCGAGACTAGCGGGAGAGACCCAGTACTTC.